The present T cell receptor beta chain was sequenced within a study of breast tumors, draining lymph nodes, adjacent tissues. Samples came from axillary lymph nodes draining the breast cancer. The CDR3 has 15 residues. V was cut by 6 bases and J by 15 bases, with 24 bases left in between. Study results and limitations: Luminal-like breast cancer showed significantly higher tumor–nontumor repertoire similarity than basal-like. That most tumor T cells come from lymph nodes remained unproven. Most tumor T cells seemingly derive from lymph node, then expand in tumor.

For this clonotype: The target antigen is unknown.

TCRdb analysed the multiplex PCR reads with MiXCR anew, one entry per CDR3 protein. The data hold fewer than 200,000 distinct CDR3 sequences, with 30% to 35% observed a single time. The TCR originated in a female donor with breast cancer. Some clones in this sample may be carry-over from other donors' samples. This sequence joins TRBV12-3 or TRBV12-4 and TRBJ1-6; D might be TRBD1 (5 bases). Sequenced: axillary lymph node tissue. The CDR3 protein is CASSTNPGSSRDLHF. The CDR3 DNA reads as TGTGCCAGCAGCACCAACCCAGGGAGTTCCAGGGACCTCCACTTT.